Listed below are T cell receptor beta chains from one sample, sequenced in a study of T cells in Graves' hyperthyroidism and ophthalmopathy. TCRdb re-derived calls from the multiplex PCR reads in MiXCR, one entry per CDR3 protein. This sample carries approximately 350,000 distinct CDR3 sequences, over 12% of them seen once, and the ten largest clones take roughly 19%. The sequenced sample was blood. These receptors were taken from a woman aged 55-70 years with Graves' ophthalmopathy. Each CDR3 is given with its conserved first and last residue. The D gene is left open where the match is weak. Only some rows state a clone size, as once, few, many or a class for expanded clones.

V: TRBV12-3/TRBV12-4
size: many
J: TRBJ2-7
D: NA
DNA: TGTGCCAGCAGTTGGGGAGAGGGGCCCTCCGAGCAGTACTTC
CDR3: CASSWGEGPSEQYF

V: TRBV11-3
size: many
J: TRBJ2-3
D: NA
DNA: TGTGCCAGCAGCTCCCCGGGCGGAGTTACAGATACGCAGTATTTT
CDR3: CASSSPGGVTDTQYF

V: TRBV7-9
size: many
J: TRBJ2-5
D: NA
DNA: TGTGCCAGCAGCTTAGATTCTGCGGGCAGGGAAGAGACCCAGTACTTC
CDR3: CASSLDSAGREETQYF

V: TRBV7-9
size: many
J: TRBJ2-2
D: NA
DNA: TGTGCCAGCAGCTTTCTAAACACCGGGGAGCTGTTTTTT
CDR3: CASSFLNTGELFF

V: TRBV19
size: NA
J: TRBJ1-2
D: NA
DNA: TGTGCCAGTAGTGATACAGGGCTTAACTATGGCTACACCTTC
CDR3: CASSDTGLNYGYTF

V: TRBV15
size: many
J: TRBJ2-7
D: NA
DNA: TGTGCCACCAGCGGCCGGACGGGCGAGCAGTACTTC
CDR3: CATSGRTGEQYF

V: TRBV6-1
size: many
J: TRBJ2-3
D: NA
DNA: TGTGCCAGCAGTAGAGTATTGGGCACAGATACGCAGTATTTT
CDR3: CASSRVLGTDTQYF

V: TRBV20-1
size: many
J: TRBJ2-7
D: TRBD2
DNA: TGCAGTGCTAGACTCACTAGCGGGGCTTACGAGCAGTACTTC
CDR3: CSARLTSGAYEQYF

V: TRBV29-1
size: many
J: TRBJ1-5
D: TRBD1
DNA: TGCAGCGTTGCTACGGACAGGGTCCTAGAGCCCCAGCATTTT
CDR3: CSVATDRVLEPQHF

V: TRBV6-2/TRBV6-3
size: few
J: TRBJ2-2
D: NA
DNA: TGTGCCAGCAAGGAGAGCACCGGGGAGCTGTTTTTT
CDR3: CASKESTGELFF

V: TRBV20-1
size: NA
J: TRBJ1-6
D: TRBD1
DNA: TGCAGTGCTAGATCTACCGGGACAGGGACTAATTCACCCCTCCACTTT
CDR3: CSARSTGTGTNSPLHF

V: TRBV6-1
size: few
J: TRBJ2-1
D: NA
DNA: TGTGCCAGCAGCCCACTAGGCCAATTTCAGGAGCAGTTCTTC
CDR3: CASSPLGQFQEQFF

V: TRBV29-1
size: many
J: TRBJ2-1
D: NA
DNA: TGCAGCGTGATGACCTTGGACCATGAGCAGTTCTTC
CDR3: CSVMTLDHEQFF

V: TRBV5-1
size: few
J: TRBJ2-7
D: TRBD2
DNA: TGCGCCAGCAGGCCCGGACTAGCGGTTTCCTACGAGCAGTACTTC
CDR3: CASRPGLAVSYEQYF

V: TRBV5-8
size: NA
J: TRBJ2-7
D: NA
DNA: TGTGCCAGCAGCTTGACGCTGACCGACGAGCAGTACTTC
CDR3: CASSLTLTDEQYF

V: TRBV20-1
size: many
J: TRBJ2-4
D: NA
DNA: TGCAGTGCGCCGAAGGTGGGAACAGGGCTTGGGAAAAACATTCAGTACTTC
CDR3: CSAPKVGTGLGKNIQYF

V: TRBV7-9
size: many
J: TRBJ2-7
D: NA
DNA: TGTGCCAGCAGTTATGGACAGTCCGAGCAGTACTTC
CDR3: CASSYGQSEQYF

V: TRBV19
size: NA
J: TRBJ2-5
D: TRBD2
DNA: TGTGCCACGCAGCGGGAGGGCGCCGAGACCCAGTACTTC
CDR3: CATQREGAETQYF

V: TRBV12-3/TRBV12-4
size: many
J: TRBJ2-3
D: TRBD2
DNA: TGTGCCAGCAGTTTAGACCCGGGGAGGGTAGATACGCAGTATTTT
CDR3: CASSLDPGRVDTQYF

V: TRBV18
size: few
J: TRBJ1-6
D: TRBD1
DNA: TGTGCCAGCTCACCCAATGGACAGGCCAATAATTCACCCCTCCACTTT
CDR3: CASSPNGQANNSPLHF

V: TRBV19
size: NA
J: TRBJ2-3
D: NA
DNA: TGTGCCACCGGACGGGATACGCAGTATTTT
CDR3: CATGRDTQYF

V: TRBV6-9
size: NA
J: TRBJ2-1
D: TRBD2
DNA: TGTGCCAGCAGTTACCCTTTTAGCGGGAGAGGGAGTAGGGAGCAGTTCTTC
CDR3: CASSYPFSGRGSREQFF

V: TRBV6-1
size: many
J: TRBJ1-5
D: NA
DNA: TGTGCCAGCAGCCAATACCTTAGCAATCAGCCCCAGCATTTT
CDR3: CASSQYLSNQPQHF

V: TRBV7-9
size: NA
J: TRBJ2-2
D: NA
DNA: TGTGCCAGCAGCTCAGGATTGACTCGCTTCACCGGGGAGCTGTTTTTT
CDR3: CASSSGLTRFTGELFF

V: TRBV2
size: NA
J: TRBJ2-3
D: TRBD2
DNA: TGTGCCACTTCTATAGCGGGAGGTAATGTAGATACGCAGTATTTT
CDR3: CATSIAGGNVDTQYF

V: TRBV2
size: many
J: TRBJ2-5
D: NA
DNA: TGTGCCAGCAGGACAGGACTTAGAGAGACCCAGTACTTC
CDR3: CASRTGLRETQYF

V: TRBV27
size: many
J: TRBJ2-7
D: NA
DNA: TGTGCCAGCAGGTACAGGGCTCCTTCCTACGAGCAGTACTTC
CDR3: CASRYRAPSYEQYF

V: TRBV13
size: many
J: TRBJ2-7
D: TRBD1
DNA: TGTGCCAGCAGCCTGAGACAGGGGACCTACGAGCAGTACTTC
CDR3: CASSLRQGTYEQYF

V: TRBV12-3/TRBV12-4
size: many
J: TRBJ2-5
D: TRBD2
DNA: TGTGCCAGCACCGTAAATTTAGCGGGAGGGCAAGAGACCCAGTACTTC
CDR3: CASTVNLAGGQETQYF

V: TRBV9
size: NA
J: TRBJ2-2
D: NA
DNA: TGTGCCAGCAGCGTAGGAGGGGCGGCCGGGGAGCTGTTTTTT
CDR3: CASSVGGAAGELFF

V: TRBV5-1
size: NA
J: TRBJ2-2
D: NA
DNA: TGCGCCAGCAGCCTATGGACAGACGCGAACACCGGGGAGCTGTTTTTT
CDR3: CASSLWTDANTGELFF

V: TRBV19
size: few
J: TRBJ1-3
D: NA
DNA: TGTGCCAGTGGGGTTCGCGGAAACACCATATATTTT
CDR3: CASGVRGNTIYF

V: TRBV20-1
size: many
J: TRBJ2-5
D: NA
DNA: TGCAGTGCTGGAGTTGAGACCCAGTACTTC
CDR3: CSAGVETQYF

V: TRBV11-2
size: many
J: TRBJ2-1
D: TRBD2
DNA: TGTGCCAGCAGCTTAGGATTAGCGGGAGTTGATGAGCAGTTCTTC
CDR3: CASSLGLAGVDEQFF

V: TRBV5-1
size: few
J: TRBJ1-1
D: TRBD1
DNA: TGCGCCAGCAGACCGAGTTCAGGGACAGGAAACACTGAAGCTTTCTTT
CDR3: CASRPSSGTGNTEAFF

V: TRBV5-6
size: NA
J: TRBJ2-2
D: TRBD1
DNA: TGTGCCAGCAGCAGGCCGGGACAGGGTAACACCGGGGAGCTGTTTTTT
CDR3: CASSRPGQGNTGELFF

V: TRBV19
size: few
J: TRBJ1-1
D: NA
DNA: TGTGCCAGTAGTGCGACAACGAACACTGAAGCTTTCTTT
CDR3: CASSATTNTEAFF

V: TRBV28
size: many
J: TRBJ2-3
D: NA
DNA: TGTGCCAGCAGACCCGCCCCCGTGGATACGCAGTATTTT
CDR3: CASRPAPVDTQYF

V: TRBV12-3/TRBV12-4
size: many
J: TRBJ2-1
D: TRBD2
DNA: TGTGCCAGCAGTTTAGTTAGCGGGGGGTACAATGAGCAGTTCTTC
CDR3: CASSLVSGGYNEQFF

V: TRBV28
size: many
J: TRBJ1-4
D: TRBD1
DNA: TGTGCCAGCAGTTACCCTGGACAGGGGATTGAAAAACTGTTTTTT
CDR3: CASSYPGQGIEKLFF

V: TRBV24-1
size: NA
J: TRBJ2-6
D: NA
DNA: TGTGCCACCAGTGATTTGTGGAGCTCTGGGGCCAACGTCCTGACTTTC
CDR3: CATSDLWSSGANVLTF

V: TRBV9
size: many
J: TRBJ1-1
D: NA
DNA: TGTGCCAGCAGCTCCACAGGGACGGCGAACACTGAAGCTTTCTTT
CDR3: CASSSTGTANTEAFF

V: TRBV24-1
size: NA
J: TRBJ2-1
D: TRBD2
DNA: TGTGCCACCAGTGATTTCGGCGGGAGGGCGTTCTTC
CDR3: CATSDFGGRAFF

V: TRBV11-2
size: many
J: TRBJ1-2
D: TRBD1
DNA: TGTGCCAGCAGCCGGACAGGGGGGACTAACTATGGCTACACCTTC
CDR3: CASSRTGGTNYGYTF

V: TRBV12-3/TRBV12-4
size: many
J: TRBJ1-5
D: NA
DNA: TGTGCCAGCAGTGATCAGGGGATCGGCAATCAGCCCCAGCATTTT
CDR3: CASSDQGIGNQPQHF

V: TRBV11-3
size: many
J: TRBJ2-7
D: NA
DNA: TGTGCCAGCAGCCCCGGGACTTTTGGGGCCTACGAGCAGTACTTC
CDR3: CASSPGTFGAYEQYF

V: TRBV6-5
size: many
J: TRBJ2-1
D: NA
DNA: TGTGCCAGCACACGCCGGGGGCATAGCCGCAATGAGCAGTTCTTC
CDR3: CASTRRGHSRNEQFF

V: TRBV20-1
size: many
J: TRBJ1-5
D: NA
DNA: TGCAGTGCTAGAGGTCAGAGCAATCAGCCCCAGCATTTT
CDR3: CSARGQSNQPQHF